The 8 T cell receptor beta chains in this list originate from one sample, sequenced in a study of beta chain features in type 1 diabetes. Expressed TCRB transcripts were sequenced because the entire RNA isolate underwent reverse transcription. Here immunoSEQ multiplex PCR was the method, and the copy in TCRdb shows in-frame clones only, minus some. The profile covers fewer than 900,000 clones, with about a sixth appearing a single time and around 0.02% taken by the ten largest. The source material was naive CD4+ T cells from blood. The receptors here all came from a young woman in good health.

This clone was seen a handful of times. The genes are TRBV7-2 and TRBJ2-3, with 15 nucleotides matching TRBD2. V shed 5 bases, J shed 4 bases, and the junction held 4 bases outside the gene matches. This CDR3 comprises 16 residues. Per germline, CDR1 SGHTA and CDR2 FQGNSA. The DNA for the CDR3 is TGTGCCAGCAGCCCGGGACTAGCGGGAGGTGCAGATACGCAGTATTTT. This sequence encodes CASSPGLAGGADTQYF. Together with reference TRBV7-2 and TRBJ2-3, the CDR3 gives the full variable domain: GAGVSQSPSNKVTEKGKDVELRCDPISGHTALYWYRQSLGQGLEFLIYFQGNSAPDKSGLPSDRFSAERTGGSVSTLTIQRTQQEDSAVYLCASSPGLAGGADTQYFGPGTRLTVL.

The V gene is TRBV10-3, the J gene TRBJ1-4; 7 bases map to TRBD1. Germline lookup yields CDR1 ENHRY and CDR2 SYGVKD. V trimming: 3 bases; J trimming: 6 bases; junction bases outside the gene matches: 4. CDR3 length: 14 amino acids. The CDR3 reads CAISDRQGHEKLFF. The CDR3 DNA reads as TGTGCCATCAGTGATCGACAGGGTCATGAAAAACTGTTTTTT.

The sample holds a few counts of this clone. The rearrangement uses TRBV11-2 and TRBJ2-7; D perhaps matches TRBD2 (6 bases). Deletions cut 5 bases from V and 3 bases from J, with 11 bases between. The CDR3 is made up of 13 amino acids. Germline CDR1 and CDR2: SGHAT and FQNNGV. CDR3 residues: CASSITGSYEQYF. In nucleotides, the CDR3 is TGTGCCAGCAGCATCACCGGGAGCTACGAGCAGTACTTC.

For this clone: Additional DNA sequences in this sample encode the identical CDR3. This chain connects TRBV28 to TRBJ2-7, with D possibly matching TRBD2 (5 bases). V was shortened by 2 bases and J by 7 bases, with 9 bases between the two germline ends. CDR3 size: 12 residues. The germline V gene has CDR1 MDHEN and CDR2 SYDVKM. The chain's CDR3 is CASSLRGREQYF. The CDR3 DNA is TGTGCCAGCAGTTTACGGGGAAGAGAGCAGTACTTC.

The V and J genes are TRBV28 and TRBJ2-5; D not certain. The length of the CDR3 is 14 residues. Germline V gene sequence: CDR1 MDHEN, CDR2 SYDVKM. V gave up 3 bases and J gave up 1 base, with 9 bases separating them. The CDR3, as DNA: TGTGCCAGCAGTTTGATTGCGGCCCAAGAGACCCAGTACTTC. It is translated as CASSLIAAQETQYF. Together with reference TRBV28 and TRBJ2-5, the CDR3 gives the full variable domain: DVKVTQSSRYLVKRTGEKVFLECVQDMDHENMFWYRQDPGLGLRLIYFSYDVKMKEKGDIPEGYSVSREKKERFSLILESASTNQTSMYLCASSLIAAQETQYFGPGTRLLVL.

With respect to this clone: Germline and junction disagree at one end, which may indicate a read error. The chain combines TRBV6-6 with TRBJ2-2; either TRBD1 or TRBD2 may supply D (5 bases each). This CDR3 contains 14 residues. CDR1 and CDR2 (germline): MNHNY, SVGAGI (reference sequence). CDR3 coding DNA: TGTACCAGCAGCTGGGACCGTTACAACGGGGAGCTGTTTTTT. Translation: CTSSWDRYNGELFF.

In this sample, this clone turned up a few times. The chain employs TRBV15 and TRBJ2-7, with TRBD2 identical over 7 bases. The CDR3 has 17 residues. V gave up 0 bases and J gave up 0 bases; unmatched junction bases: 8. CDR1 is LNHNV and CDR2 is YYDKDF in the germline V gene (reference sequence). The CDR3 spells CATSRDHASGYSYEQYF. The CDR3 DNA follows: TGTGCCACCAGCAGAGATCACGCTAGCGGTTACTCCTACGAGCAGTACTTC.

The chain links TRBV15 to TRBJ2-5, with unresolved D. Trimming removed 0 bases from V and 5 bases from J, with 10 bases in between. The CDR3 is made up of 14 amino acids. CDR1 LNHNV and CDR2 YYDKDF come from the germline V gene (reference sequence). CDR3 in amino acids: CATSRDGVSETQYF. The CDR3 DNA follows: TGTGCCACCAGCAGAGATGGGGTGAGCGAGACCCAGTACTTC. Supplemented by reference TRBV15 and TRBJ2-5, the full variable domain reads DAMVIQNPRYQVTQFGKPVTLSCSQTLNHNVMYWYQQKSSQAPKLLFHYYDKDFNNEADTPDNFQSRRPNTSFCFLDIRSPGLGDTAMYLCATSRDGVSETQYFGPGTRLLVL.